These 16 T cell receptor beta chains originate from one sample sequenced in a study of technical replicates of blood from a few donors. TCRdb's copy holds only in-frame clones and misses some; the assay was immunoSEQ multiplex PCR. Of fewer than 100,000 clones listed, around 97% were seen once; the top ten hold about 0.17%. Source material: T cells isolated from PBMCs. The receptors here all came from a human donor in good health.

The chain employs TRBV4-1 and TRBJ2-2, with a weak D call TRBD2 (5 bases). Germline CDR1 is MGHRA and CDR2 is YSYEKL. V shed 3 bases and J shed 2 bases, with 10 bases lying between them. The CDR3 covers 15 residues. This CDR3 reads CASSQRTGNTGELFF. The CDR3 region has the DNA TGCGCCAGCAGCCAGAGAACGGGAAACACCGGGGAGCTGTTTTTT.

In DNA form, the CDR3 reads TGTGCCAGCAGCCCTAACAGAGATCCCAACTATGGCTACACCTTC. It is translated as CASSPNRDPNYGYTF. The chain links TRBV4-2 to TRBJ1-2; D unresolved. The germline gives CDR1 LGHNA, CDR2 YNFKEQ. V shed 4 bases and J shed 2 bases, with 14 bases lying between them. The CDR3 is made up of 15 amino acids.

V is TRBV5-1 and J is TRBJ2-7; possibly TRBD2 for D (7 bases). Trimming took off 7 bases at V and 1 base at J, with 27 bases between the two ends. Germline-derived CDR1 and CDR2 are SGHRS and YFSETQ. This CDR3 region has 18 residues. In nucleotides, the CDR3 is TGCGCCAGCCGAGGTTATGAGGACGGGGGCGGGGGTTCCTACGAGCAGTACTTC. Its protein is CASRGYEDGGGGSYEQYF. Drawing the rest from reference TRBV5-1 and TRBJ2-7, the complete variable domain is KAGVTQTPRYLIKTRGQQVTLSCSPISGHRSVSWYQQTPGQGLQFLFEYFSETQRNKGNFPGRFSGRQFSNSRSEMNVSTLELGDSALYLCASRGYEDGGGGSYEQYFGPGTRLTVT.

The chain has TRBV2 and TRBJ1-4, with TRBD1 identical over 7 bases. The CDR3 is 15 residues long. Germline-derived CDR1 and CDR2 are SNHLY and FYNNEI. V shed 1 base, J shed 7 bases, and the junction held 6 bases outside the gene matches. CDR3 bases: TGTGCCAGCAGTGAAGGTACAGGGGCGGGTGAAAAACTGTTTTTT. Amino acids: CASSEGTGAGEKLFF.

This chain connects TRBV11-2 to TRBJ2-7; 7 bases agree with TRBD2. The CDR3 sequence is 17 residues long. Germline V lookup: CDR1 SGHAT, CDR2 FQNNGV. After removal of 0 bases from V and 2 bases from J, the junction contained 10 bases not matched to a gene. DNA for the CDR3: TGTGCCAGCAGCTTAGAAACGTCTAGCGGTGCTACCTACGAGCAGTACTTC. Translation: CASSLETSSGATYEQYF.

CDR3 residues: CASSLYQSGELFF. For the CDR3, the DNA is TGTGCCAGCAGTTTATATCAGTCCGGGGAGCTGTTTTTT. The V gene is TRBV28, the J gene TRBJ2-2; D gene uncertain. Germline CDR1 and CDR2: MDHEN and SYDVKM. The CDR3 is 13 amino acids. The V gene lost 1 base and the J gene lost 6 bases, with 6 bases spanning the gap.

The chain couples TRBV5-1 to TRBJ2-2; D is perhaps TRBD2 (5 bases). Germline loops: CDR1 SGHRS, CDR2 YFSETQ. V gave up 4 bases and J gave up 5 bases, with 18 bases separating them. This CDR3 is 16 amino acids long. The CDR3: CASSPDFPGITGELFF. CDR3 coding DNA: TGCGCCAGCAGCCCGGATTTCCCGGGAATTACCGGGGAGCTGTTTTTT.

This chain connects TRBV30 to TRBJ1-4; D is unresolved. The CDR3 is 13 residues long. Per germline, CDR1 GTSNPN and CDR2 SVGIG (reference sequence). Deletions cut 0 bases from V and 8 bases from J, with 10 bases between. Here the CDR3 reads CAWSVVALEKLFF. In DNA, the CDR3 is TGTGCCTGGAGTGTAGTTGCCCTAGAAAAACTGTTTTTT.

DNA of the CDR3: TGTGCCAGCAGCACACGGGGGACAGGGGGTTATGAGCAGTTCTTC. Protein sequence: CASSTRGTGGYEQFF. The rearrangement uses TRBV9 and TRBJ2-1; 11 nucleotides match TRBD1. V lost 4 bases to trimming and J lost 8 bases; unmatched junction nucleotides: 8. Germline V gene sequence: CDR1 SGDLS, CDR2 YYNGEE. The CDR3 totals 15 residues.

This clone has a single count. The genes are TRBV30 and TRBJ2-7; weak D call: TRBD2 (5 bases). Trimming removed 0 bases at V and 5 bases at J, with 17 bases between. This CDR3 comprises 15 residues. Germline CDR1 reads GTSNPN; CDR2 reads SVGIG (reference sequence). The CDR3, as DNA: TGTGCCTGGAGTGTAAGCGAGGGCCAAACCAACGAGCAGTACTTC. It encodes CAWSVSEGQTNEQYF.

The gene calls are TRBV7-8 and TRBJ2-2; D is possibly TRBD1 (6 bases). This CDR3 spans 15 amino acids. Trimming removed 4 bases from V and 5 bases from J, with 14 bases in between. Germline lookup yields CDR1 SGHVS and CDR2 FQNEAQ. The DNA for the CDR3 is TGTGCCAGCAGCTACAGGGTTTTAGAGACCGGGGAGCTGTTTTTT. As protein: CASSYRVLETGELFF.

The CDR3 region has the DNA TGTGCCAGCAGCCCCGAGGGGAGGCAGGATCGACTTGGGGCCAACGTCCTGACTTTC. Protein sequence: CASSPEGRQDRLGANVLTF. The chain recombines TRBV5-5 with TRBJ2-6; weak D call: TRBD2 (6 bases). Germline-derived CDR1 and CDR2 are SGHKS and YYEKEE (reference sequence). The CDR3 has 19 residues. V was cut by 4 bases and J by 3 bases, with 23 bases left in between.

The CDR3 coding sequence is TGTGCCAGCAGTTTATTCCCCAGCTCCTACGAGCAGTACTTC. Protein product: CASSLFPSSYEQYF. J is TRBJ2-7 and V is TRBV27, with no clear D. CDR1 and CDR2 from the germline V gene are MNHEY and SMNVEV (reference sequence). Trimming removed 1 base from V and 0 bases from J, with 7 bases in between. CDR3 size: 14 residues.

The chain employs TRBV4-1 and TRBJ2-1; TRBD2 aligns across 11 bases. The J segment lost 6 bases and the V segment lost 3 bases, leaving 10 bases of the junction unmatched. This CDR3 has 17 residues. Germline CDR1 and CDR2: MGHRA and YSYEKL. The CDR3 spells CASSHHLGTSGFNEQFF. CDR3 DNA: TGCGCCAGCAGCCACCACCTCGGGACTAGCGGCTTCAATGAGCAGTTCTTC.

The chain is built from TRBV2 and TRBJ1-1; TRBD1 might be the D (5 bases). The germline V gene has CDR1 SNHLY and CDR2 FYNNEI. V was trimmed by 8 bases and J by 4 bases, leaving 14 bases between them. The length of the CDR3 is 13 residues. CDR3 residues: CASLRTPVTEAFF. CDR3 DNA: TGTGCCAGCTTACGGACACCGGTCACTGAAGCTTTCTTT.

Comments on this clone: At one boundary the junction diverges from the germline segment, which might be a read error. The chain couples TRBV28 to TRBJ1-2, with TRBD1 matching 7 bases. Germline V gives CDR1 MDHEN, CDR2 SYDVKM. There are 16 residues in the CDR3. In nucleotides, the CDR3 is TGTGCCAGCAGTCTATGGACAGGTCTTACGGAGTATGGCTACACCTTC. As protein: CASSLWTGLTEYGYTF.